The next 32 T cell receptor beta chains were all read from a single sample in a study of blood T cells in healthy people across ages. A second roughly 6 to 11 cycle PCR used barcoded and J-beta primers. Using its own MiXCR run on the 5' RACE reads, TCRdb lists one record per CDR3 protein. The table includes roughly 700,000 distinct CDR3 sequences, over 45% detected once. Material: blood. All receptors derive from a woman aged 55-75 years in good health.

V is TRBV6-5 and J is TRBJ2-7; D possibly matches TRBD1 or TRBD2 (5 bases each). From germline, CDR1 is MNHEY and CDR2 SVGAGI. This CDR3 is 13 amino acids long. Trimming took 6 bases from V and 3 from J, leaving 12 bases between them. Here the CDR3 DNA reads TGTGCCAGCAGCCAGAAGAGGGGCTACGAGCAGTACTTC. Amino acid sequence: CASSQKRGYEQYF.

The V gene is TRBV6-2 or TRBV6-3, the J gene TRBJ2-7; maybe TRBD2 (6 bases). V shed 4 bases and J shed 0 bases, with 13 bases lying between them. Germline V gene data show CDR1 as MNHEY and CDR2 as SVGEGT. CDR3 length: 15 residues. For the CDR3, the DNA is TGTGCCAGCAGTTTAGGCGGGGCGTACTCCTACGAGCAGTACTTC. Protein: CASSLGGAYSYEQYF.

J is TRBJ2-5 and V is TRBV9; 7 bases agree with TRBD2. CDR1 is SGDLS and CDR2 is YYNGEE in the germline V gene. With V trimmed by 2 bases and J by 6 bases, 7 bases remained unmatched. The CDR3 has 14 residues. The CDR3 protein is CASSVDLAVKTQYF. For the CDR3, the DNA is TGTGCCAGCAGCGTGGACCTAGCGGTGAAGACCCAGTACTTC.

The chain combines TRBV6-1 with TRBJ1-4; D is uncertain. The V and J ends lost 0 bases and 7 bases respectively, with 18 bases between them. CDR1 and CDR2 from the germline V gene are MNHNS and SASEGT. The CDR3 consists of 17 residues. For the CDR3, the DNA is TGTGCCAGCAGTGAAGCGAAGCGCCAGGCCTGGGGTGAAAAACTGTTTTTT. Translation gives CASSEAKRQAWGEKLFF.

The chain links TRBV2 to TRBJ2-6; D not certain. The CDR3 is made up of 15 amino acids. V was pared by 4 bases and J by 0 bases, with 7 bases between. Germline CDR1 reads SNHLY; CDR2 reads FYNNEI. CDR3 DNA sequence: TGTGCCAGCAGTGCCCGTGGCTCTGGGGCCAACGTCCTGACTTTC. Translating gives CASSARGSGANVLTF.

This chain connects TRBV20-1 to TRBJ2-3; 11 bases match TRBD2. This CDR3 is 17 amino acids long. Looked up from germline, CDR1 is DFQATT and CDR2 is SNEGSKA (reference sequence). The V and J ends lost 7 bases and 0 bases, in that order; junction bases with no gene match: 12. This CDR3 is CSVNLAGGSTSTDTQYF. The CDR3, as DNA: TGCAGTGTGAACCTAGCGGGAGGTTCAACTAGCACAGATACGCAGTATTTT.

The CDR3 loop reads CSANPGTDYEQYF. CDR3 bases: TGCAGTGCAAACCCCGGGACAGACTACGAGCAGTACTTC. V gene TRBV20-1 combines with J gene TRBJ2-7; 7 bases agree with TRBD1. Germline CDR1 DFQATT, CDR2 SNEGSKA (reference sequence). CDR3 length: 13 amino acids. V dropped 6 bases and J dropped 3; count of bases not matched to a gene: 8.

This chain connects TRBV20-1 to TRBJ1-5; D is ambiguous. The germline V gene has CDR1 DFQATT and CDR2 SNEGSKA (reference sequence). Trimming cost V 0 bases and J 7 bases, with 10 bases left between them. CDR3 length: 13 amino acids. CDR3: CSARDRGPQPQHF. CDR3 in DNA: TGCAGTGCTAGAGATAGAGGGCCGCAGCCCCAGCATTTT.

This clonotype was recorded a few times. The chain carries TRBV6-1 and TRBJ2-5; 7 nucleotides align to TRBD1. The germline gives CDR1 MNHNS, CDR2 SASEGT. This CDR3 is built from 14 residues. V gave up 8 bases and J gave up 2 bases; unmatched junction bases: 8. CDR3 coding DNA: TGTGCCAGCGGAAGAATGGGACAGCAAGAGACCCAGTACTTC. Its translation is CASGRMGQQETQYF.

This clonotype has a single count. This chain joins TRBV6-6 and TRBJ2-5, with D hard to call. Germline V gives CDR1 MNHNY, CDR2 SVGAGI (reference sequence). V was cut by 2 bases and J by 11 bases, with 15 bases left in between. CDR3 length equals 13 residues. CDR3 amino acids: CASSYGQHNEQYF. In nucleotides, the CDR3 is TGTGCCAGCAGTTACGGTCAGCACAATGAGCAGTACTTC.

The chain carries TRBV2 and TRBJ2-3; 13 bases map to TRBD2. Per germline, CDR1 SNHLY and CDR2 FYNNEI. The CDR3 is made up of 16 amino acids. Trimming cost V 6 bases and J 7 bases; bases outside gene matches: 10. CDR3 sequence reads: CASSPGLAGVLNTQYF. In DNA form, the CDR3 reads TGTGCCAGCAGCCCCGGACTAGCGGGAGTTTTAAATACGCAGTATTTT.

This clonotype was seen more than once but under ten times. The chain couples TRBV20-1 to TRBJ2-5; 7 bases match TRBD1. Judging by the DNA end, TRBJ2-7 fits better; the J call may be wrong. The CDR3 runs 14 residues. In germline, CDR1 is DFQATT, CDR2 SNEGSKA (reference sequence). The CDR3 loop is CSATPSGQRYEQYF. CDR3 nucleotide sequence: TGCAGTGCCACCCCCTCGGGACAGAGGTACGAGCAGTACTTC.

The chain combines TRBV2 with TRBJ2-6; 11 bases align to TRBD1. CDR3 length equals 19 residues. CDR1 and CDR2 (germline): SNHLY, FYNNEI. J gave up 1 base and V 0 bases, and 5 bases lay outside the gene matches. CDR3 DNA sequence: TGTGCCAGCAGTGAAGCGTTCGGGACAGGGGGTTCTGGGGCCAACGTCCTGACTTTC. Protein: CASSEAFGTGGSGANVLTF.

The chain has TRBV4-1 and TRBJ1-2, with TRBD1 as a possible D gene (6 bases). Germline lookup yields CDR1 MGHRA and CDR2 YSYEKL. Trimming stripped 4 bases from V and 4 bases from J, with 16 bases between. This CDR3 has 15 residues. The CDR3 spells CASSLGQLATYGYTF. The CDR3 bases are TGCGCCAGCAGCCTCGGACAGCTCGCTACCTATGGCTACACCTTC.

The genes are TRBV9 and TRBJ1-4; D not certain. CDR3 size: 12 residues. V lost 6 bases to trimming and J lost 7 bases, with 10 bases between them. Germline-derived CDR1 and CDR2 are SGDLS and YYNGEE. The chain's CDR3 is CASNRLGEKLFF. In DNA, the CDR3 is TGTGCCAGCAACCGACTGGGTGAAAAACTGTTTTTT.

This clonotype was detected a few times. The CDR3 loop is CASSYTGQTNYGYTF. CDR3 sequence (DNA): TGTGCCAGCAGCTACACCGGACAGACGAACTATGGCTACACCTTC. This chain connects TRBV2 to TRBJ1-2; D is perhaps TRBD1 (6 bases). The germline V gene has CDR1 SNHLY and CDR2 FYNNEI. The CDR3 has 15 amino acids. V was shortened by 6 bases and J by 2 bases, with 16 bases between the two germline ends.

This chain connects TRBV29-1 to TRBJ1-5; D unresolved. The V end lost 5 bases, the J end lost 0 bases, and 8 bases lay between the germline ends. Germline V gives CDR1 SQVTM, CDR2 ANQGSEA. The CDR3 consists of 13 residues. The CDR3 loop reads CSVKGNSNQPQHF. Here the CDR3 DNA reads TGCAGCGTTAAGGGAAATAGCAATCAGCCCCAGCATTTT.

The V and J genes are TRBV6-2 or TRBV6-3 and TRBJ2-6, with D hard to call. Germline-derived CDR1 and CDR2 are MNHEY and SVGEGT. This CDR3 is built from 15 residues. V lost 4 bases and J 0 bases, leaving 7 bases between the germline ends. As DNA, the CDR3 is TGTGCCAGCAGTTTTATAAACTCTGGGGCCAACGTCCTGACTTTC. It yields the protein CASSFINSGANVLTF.

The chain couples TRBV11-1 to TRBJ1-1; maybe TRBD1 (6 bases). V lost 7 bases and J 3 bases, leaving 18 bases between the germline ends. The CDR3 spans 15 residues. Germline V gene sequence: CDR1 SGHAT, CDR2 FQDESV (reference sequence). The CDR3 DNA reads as TGTGCCAGCAAGCCGGTCGGGTACAGGGACACTGAAGCTTTCTTT. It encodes CASKPVGYRDTEAFF.

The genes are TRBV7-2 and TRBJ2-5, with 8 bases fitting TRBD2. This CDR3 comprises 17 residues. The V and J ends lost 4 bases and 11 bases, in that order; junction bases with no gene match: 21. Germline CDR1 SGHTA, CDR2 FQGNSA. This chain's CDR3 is CASSSLGPGGPLNEQYF. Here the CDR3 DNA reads TGTGCCAGCAGCTCCCTGGGCCCGGGAGGGCCTTTAAATGAGCAGTACTTC.

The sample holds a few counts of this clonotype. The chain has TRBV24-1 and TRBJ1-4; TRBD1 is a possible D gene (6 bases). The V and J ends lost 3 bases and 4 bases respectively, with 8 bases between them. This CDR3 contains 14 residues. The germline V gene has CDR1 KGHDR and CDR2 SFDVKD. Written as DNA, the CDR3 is TGTGCCACCAGTGATGGACAGCTTAATGAAAAACTGTTTTTT. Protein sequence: CATSDGQLNEKLFF.

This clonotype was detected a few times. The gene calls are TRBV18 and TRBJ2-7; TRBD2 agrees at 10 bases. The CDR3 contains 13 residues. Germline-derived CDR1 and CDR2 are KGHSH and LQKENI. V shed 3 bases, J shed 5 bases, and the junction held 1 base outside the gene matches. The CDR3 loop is CASSPGTSDEQYF. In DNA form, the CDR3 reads TGTGCCAGCTCACCCGGGACTAGCGACGAGCAGTACTTC.

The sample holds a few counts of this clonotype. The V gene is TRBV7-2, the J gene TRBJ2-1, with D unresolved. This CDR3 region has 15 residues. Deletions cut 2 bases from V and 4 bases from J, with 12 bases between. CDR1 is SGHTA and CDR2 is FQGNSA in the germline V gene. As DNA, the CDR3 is TGTGCCAGCAGCTTAAGTCCAGGTGTATACAATGAGCAGTTCTTC. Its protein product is CASSLSPGVYNEQFF.

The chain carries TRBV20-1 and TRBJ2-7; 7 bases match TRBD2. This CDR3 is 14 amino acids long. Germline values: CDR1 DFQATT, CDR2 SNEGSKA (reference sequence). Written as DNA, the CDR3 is TGCAGCCCTACTACGGGGGGAACCTCCTACGAGCAGTACTTC. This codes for CSPTTGGTSYEQYF.

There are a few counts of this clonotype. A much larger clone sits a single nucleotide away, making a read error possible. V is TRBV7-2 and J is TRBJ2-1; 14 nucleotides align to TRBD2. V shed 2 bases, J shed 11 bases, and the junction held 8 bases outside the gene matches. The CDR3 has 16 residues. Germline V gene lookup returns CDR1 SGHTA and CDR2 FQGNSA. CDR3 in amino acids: CASSLLGLAGGGKQFF. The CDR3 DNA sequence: TGTGCCAGCAGCTTACTAGGACTAGCGGGAGGAGGTAAGCAGTTCTTC.

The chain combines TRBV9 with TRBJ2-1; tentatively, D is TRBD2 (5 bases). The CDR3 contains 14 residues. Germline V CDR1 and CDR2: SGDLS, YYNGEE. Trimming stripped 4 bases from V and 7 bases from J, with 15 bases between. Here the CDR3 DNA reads TGTGCCAGCAGCCCCCGGGTGGGCGGGAATGAGCAGTTCTTC. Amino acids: CASSPRVGGNEQFF.

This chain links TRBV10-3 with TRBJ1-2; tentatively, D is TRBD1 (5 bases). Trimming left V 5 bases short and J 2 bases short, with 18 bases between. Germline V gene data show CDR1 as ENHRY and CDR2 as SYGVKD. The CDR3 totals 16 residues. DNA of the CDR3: TGTGCCATCAGTAATTCTCCGGGACTTGGGAACTATGGCTACACCTTC. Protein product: CAISNSPGLGNYGYTF.

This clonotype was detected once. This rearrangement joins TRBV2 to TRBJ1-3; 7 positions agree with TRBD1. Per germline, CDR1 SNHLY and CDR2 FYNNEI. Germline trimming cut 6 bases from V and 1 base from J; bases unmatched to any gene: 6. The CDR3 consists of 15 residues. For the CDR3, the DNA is TGTGCCAGCAGCGCAGCAGGGGGTTCTGGAAACACCATATATTTT. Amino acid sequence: CASSAAGGSGNTIYF.

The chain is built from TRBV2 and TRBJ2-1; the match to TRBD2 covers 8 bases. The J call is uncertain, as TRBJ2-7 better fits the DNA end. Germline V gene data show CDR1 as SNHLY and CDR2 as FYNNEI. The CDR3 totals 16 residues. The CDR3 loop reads CASSHSGAPSYNEQYF. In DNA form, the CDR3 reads TGTGCCAGCAGTCATAGCGGGGCCCCCTCCTACAATGAGCAGTACTTC.

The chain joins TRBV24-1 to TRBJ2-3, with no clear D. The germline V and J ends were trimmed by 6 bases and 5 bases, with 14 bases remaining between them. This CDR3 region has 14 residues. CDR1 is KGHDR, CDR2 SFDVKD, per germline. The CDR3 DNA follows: TGTGCCACCAGTTCATTTCAAGGGAAAGATACGCAGTATTTT. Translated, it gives CATSSFQGKDTQYF.

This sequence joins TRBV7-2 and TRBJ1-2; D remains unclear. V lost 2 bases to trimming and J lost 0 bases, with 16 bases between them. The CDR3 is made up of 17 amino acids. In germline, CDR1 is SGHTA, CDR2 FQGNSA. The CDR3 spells CASSLTPTGVTNYGYTF. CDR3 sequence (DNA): TGTGCCAGCAGCTTAACACCCACCGGAGTGACTAACTATGGCTACACCTTC.

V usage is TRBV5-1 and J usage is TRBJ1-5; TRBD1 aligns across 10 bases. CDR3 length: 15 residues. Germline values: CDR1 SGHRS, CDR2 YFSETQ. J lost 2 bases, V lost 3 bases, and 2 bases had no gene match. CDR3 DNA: TGCGCCAGCAGCTCAGGGACAGGGGGCAATCAGCCCCAGCATTTT. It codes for CASSSGTGGNQPQHF.